This record concerns one TCR beta chain sequence. The antigen it binds to is not known. No much larger clone exists at a distance of one base, and base qualities are not known. This CDR3 is also generated by other DNA sequences in the sample. The donors were healthy, HIV-negative adults with no recently reported acute infections or vaccinations. Every donor was a Caucasian adult residing in Nashville, Tennessee, USA. CD4+ T cells were enriched by magnetic negative selection, after which naive cells were positively selected on CD45RA and the negative fraction was taken as the memory subset. Blood was collected by leukapheresis, and PBMCs were isolated by Ficoll-Histopaque density gradient centrifugation and then cryopreserved in liquid nitrogen vapor phase. Purity and quantity of every magnetically sorted T cell population were checked by analytical flow cytometry. Genomic DNA was isolated from every sorted fraction and measured by UV absorbance on a Nanodrop 2000c.

Using the deep immunoSEQ assay, multiplex PCR amplified TCR CDR3 regions from genomic DNA. Extracted genomic DNA from each cell subset was distributed evenly across all wells of several immunoSEQ 96-well plates, and each plate was treated as a replicate. Each replicate PCR for sorted subsets received roughly 0.2 ug genomic DNA, equal to roughly 29,000 T cell genomes. Purified libraries were quantified with a Qubit 3.0 fluorometer, sized on a Bioanalyzer 2100, and re-quantified with the KAPA Library Quantification kit. Every immunoSEQ 96-well plate was sequenced on a dedicated single-read 150-cycle Illumina NextSeq 550 flow cell. Per the source publication's procedure: Because only junctional sequences without quality scores were contained in the immunoSEQ output, filtering matching that applied to full-length reads could not be performed. Sequences were annotated with PyIR, a Python wrapper for IgBLAST v1.9, and V/J genes and CDR3 were assigned using IMGT germline references. Reads were removed for weak V/J assignments (E-value above 1e-6), missing CDR3, stop codons, out-of-frame junctions, or ambiguous translated residues. V3J clonotypes were defined as sequences sharing the same inferred V gene, J gene, and CDR3 amino acid sequence. Percentage overlap between repertoires was calculated by dividing the number of shared unique clonotypes by the size of the smaller repertoire. Richness of each repertoire was evaluated using RTK rarefaction, the Chao1 estimator, and Recon v2.1 estimates of unobserved clonotypes. Generation probabilities were computed with OLGA for all TCRbeta clonotypes obtained by the gDNA method from several donors. TCRdb provides this immuneACCESS table in a form limited to in-frame rearrangements. Some clones are lacking; in checked studies, under half of them reflect an unresolved V gene, and why the rest are absent is not known. V, J and clone size are taken as reported in that table, and D and trimming were inferred from the DNA itself. A total of about 1 million clones appear in this sample, approximately 70% of them only once. Approximately 1.5% of the sample comes from the top ten.

This record belongs to a study of shared clonotypes between healthy human individuals (dated by TCRdb to between 2020 and 2021). Some background on the complete study: The cohort comprised a couple of women and a few men aged 18 to 49 years. Per donor, three plates each were used for CD4 naive and CD4 memory, two for CD8 naive, and one for CD8 memory. Blood TCR repertoires of roughly five healthy adults were deeply sequenced to estimate repertoire size and the extent of clonotype sharing between individuals. To increase sequencing depth and limit assay-specific biases, TCR repertoire library preparation and sequencing were carried out by different laboratories using diverse techniques. Per donor, leukapheresis produced somewhere between about 0.94 and 9 billion PBMCs.

General study outcomes and caveats: Sampling was limited to blood, and TCR repertoires in tissue likely differ from TCR repertoires in blood. When a few donors were compared, the shared fraction of clonotypes was about 5% for naive CD4, roughly 3.3% for naive CD8, 2.3% for memory CD4, and around 0.37% for memory CD8. Pairwise subsampling indicated that sequencing depth was expected to affect the degree of clonotype sharing among donors. Naive subsets generally had larger estimated clonotype richness than memory subsets. The genetic and exposure-history diversity represented was limited by the small number of donors. Higher generation probabilities were observed for clonotypes shared by all four sorted-subset donors than for non-shared clonotypes. Incomplete sequencing was indicated by rarefaction of sorted-subset datasets, despite the large sequencing depth.

The germline V and J ends show losses of 4 bases and 0 bases respectively, and no gene match explains 3 bases of the junction. The CDR3, from cysteine to phenylalanine, totals 15 residues. Of the read, only the CDR3 DNA is kept; its 45 bases are in frame from base 1. According to the germline V gene, CDR1 reads SGHRS and CDR2 reads YFSETQ. The origin of this receptor is a man between 18 and 29 years old in good health. Recombination linked TRBV5-1 to TRBJ2-3, with 9 junctional bases fitting TRBD2. Sequencing was carried out using memory CD4+ T cells sorted from blood. This sample's cell subset or site label indicates: CD45RA-negative fraction. For the CDR3, the sequence is CASSRTSGSTDTQYF. The nucleotide sequence is given as TGCGCCAGCAGCCGTACTAGCGGGAGCACAGATACGCAGTATTTT.